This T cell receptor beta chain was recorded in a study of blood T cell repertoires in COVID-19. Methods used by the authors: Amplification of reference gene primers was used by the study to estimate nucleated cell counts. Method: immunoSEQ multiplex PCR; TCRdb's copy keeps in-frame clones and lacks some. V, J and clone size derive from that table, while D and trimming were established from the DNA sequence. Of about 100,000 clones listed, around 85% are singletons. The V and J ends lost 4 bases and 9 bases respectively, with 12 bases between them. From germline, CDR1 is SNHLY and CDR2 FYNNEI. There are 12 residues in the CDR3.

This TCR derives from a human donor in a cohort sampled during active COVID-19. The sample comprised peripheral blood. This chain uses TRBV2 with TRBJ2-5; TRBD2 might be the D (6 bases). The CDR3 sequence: CASSASREAQYF. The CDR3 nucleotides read TGTGCCAGCAGTGCCTCCAGGGAGGCCCAGTACTTC.